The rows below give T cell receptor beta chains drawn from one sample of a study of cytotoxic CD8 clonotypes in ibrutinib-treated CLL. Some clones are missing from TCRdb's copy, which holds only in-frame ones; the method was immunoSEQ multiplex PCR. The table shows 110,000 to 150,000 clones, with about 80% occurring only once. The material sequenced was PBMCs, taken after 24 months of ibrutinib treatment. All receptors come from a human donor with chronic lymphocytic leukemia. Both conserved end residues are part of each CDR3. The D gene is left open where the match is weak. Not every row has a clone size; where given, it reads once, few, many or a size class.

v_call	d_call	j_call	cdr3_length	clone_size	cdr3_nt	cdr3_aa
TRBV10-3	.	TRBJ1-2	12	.	TGTGCCATCAGTGGGGACGCCCTGGGCTACACCTTC	CAISGDALGYTF
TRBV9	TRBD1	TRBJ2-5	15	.	TGTGCCAGCAGCGCAAGACAGGGGGGTGAAGAGACCCAGTACTTC	CASSARQGGEETQYF
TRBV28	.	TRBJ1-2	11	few	TGTGCCAGCAGGGCGGAATATGGCTACACCTTC	CASRAEYGYTF
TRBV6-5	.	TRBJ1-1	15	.	TGTGCCAGCAGTTACTCGTGGGGGATGGCCACTGAAGCTTTCTTT	CASSYSWGMATEAFF
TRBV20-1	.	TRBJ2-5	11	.	TGCAGCGCGGAGGGCTCCGAGACCCAGTACTTC	CSAEGSETQYF
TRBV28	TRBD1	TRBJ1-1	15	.	TGTGCCAGCAGTCCTGGGGACAGGATGAACACTGAAGCTTTCTTT	CASSPGDRMNTEAFF
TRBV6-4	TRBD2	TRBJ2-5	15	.	TGTGCCAGCAGGGGGGGTAGCGGGAGGGGAGAGACCCAGTACTTC	CASRGGSGRGETQYF
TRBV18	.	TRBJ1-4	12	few	TGTGCCAGCTCCCCAACTAATGAAAAACTGTTTTTT	CASSPTNEKLFF
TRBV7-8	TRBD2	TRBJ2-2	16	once	TGTGCCAGCAGCCCCAGGCGGGAGGGTAACACCGGGGAGCTGTTTTTT	CASSPRREGNTGELFF
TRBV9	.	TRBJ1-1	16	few	TGTGCCAGCAGCGTCGCCCAGAGGGGGGGGAACACTGAAGCTTTCTTT	CASSVAQRGGNTEAFF
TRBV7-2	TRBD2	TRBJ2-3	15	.	TGTGCCAGCAGCTATAAGCGGGGGGGCCCACATACGCAGTATTTT	CASSYKRGGPHTQYF
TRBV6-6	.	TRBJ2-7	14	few	TGTGCCAGCAGCCCGGCGGGGAGTAGCGGCGAGCAGTACTTC	CASSPAGSSGEQYF
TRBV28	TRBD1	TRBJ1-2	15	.	TGTGCCAGCAGTCCCCGACAGGGGGGCCTCTATGGCTACACCTTC	CASSPRQGGLYGYTF
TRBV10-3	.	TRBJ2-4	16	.	TGTGCCATCAGTGAGCCTTCGACGGTCCCACAAAACATTCAGTACTTC	CAISEPSTVPQNIQYF
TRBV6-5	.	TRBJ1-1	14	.	TGTGCCAGCAGTTACCTCGACCGAGCCGGTGGAGCTTTCTTT	CASSYLDRAGGAFF
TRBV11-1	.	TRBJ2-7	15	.	TGTGCCAGCAGCTCCCCAGCGTCAAGCTCCTACGAGCAGTACTTC	CASSSPASSSYEQYF
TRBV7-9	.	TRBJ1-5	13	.	TGTGCCAGCAGCTTAGGCCCGAGGAAGCCCCAGCATTTT	CASSLGPRKPQHF
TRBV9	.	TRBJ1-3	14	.	TGTGCCAGCAGCGCTCGGGTCGCCCGGAACACCATATATTTT	CASSARVARNTIYF
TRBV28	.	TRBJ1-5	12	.	TGTGCGGGGGGCGGGGGCAATCAGCCCCAGCATTTT	CAGGGGNQPQHF
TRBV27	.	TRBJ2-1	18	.	TGTGCCAGCAGTTTAACTCCGTGGGCGACAAGCTCCTACAATGAGCAGTTCTTC	CASSLTPWATSSYNEQFF
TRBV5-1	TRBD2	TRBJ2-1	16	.	TGCGCCAGCAGCGCCGGACTAGCGGGGGACCACAATGAGCAGTTCTTC	CASSAGLAGDHNEQFF
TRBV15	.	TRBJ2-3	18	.	TGTGCCACCAGCAGAGATCGGGGGGCGGGGGAGCACACAGATACGCAGTATTTT	CATSRDRGAGEHTDTQYF
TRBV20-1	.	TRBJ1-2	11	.	TGCAGTGCTAGTGTTACGGGGGAAGGGACCTTC	CSASVTGEGTF
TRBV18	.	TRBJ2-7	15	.	TGTGCCAGCTCACCACCGGGACCCGAGTCGTACGAGCAGTACTTC	CASSPPGPESYEQYF
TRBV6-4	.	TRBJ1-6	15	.	TGTGCCAGCAGTGACTCTAGGACAGTGGGTTCACCCCTCCACTTT	CASSDSRTVGSPLHF
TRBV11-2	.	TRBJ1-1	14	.	TGTGCCAGCAGCTTGAACGGGGATGGCACTGAAGCTTTCTTT	CASSLNGDGTEAFF
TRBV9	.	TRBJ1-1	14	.	TGTGCCAGCAGCGAGACCCTGGGGGCGACTGAAGCTTTCTTT	CASSETLGATEAFF
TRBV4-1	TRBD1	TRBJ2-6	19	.	TGCGCCAGCAGCCAGGCCTCGGACAGGGAAGGAGCTGGGGCCAACGTCCTGACTTTC	CASSQASDREGAGANVLTF
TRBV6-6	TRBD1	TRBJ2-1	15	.	TGTGCCAGCAGTGATGGACAGGACGTGTACAATGAGCAGTTCTTC	CASSDGQDVYNEQFF
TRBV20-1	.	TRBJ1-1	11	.	TGCAGTGCTCCACGGACAGATCAAGCTTTCTTT	CSAPRTDQAFF
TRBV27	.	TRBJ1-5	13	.	TGTGCCAGCAGTTTATCGGTGGTACAGCCCCAGCATTTT	CASSLSVVQPQHF
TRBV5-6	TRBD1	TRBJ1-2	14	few	TGTGCCAGCAGCCTCCGGGACAGGGGTGTTGGCTACACCTTC	CASSLRDRGVGYTF
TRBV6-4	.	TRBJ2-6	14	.	TGTGCCAGCAGTGATCAGGCTGGGGCCAACGTCCTGACTTTC	CASSDQAGANVLTF
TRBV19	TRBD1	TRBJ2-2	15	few	TGTGCCACCCAACAGGGGGCTGGGGACACCGGGGAGCTGTTTTTT	CATQQGAGDTGELFF
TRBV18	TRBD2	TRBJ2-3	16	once	TGTGCCAGCTCACCTCAGCGGGGGACTAGCACAGATACGCAGTATTTT	CASSPQRGTSTDTQYF
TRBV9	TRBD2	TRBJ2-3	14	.	TGTGCCAGCAGCGTAGCACCGGGGGGTGATACGCAGTATTTT	CASSVAPGGDTQYF
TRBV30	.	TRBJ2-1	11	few	TGTGCCTGGAGTGCGGGGTGGGGGCAGTTCTTC	CAWSAGWGQFF
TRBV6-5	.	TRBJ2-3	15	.	TGTGCCAGCAGCCCTCAGGGTGGGGTGGCAGATACGCAGTATTTT	CASSPQGGVADTQYF
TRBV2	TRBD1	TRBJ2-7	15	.	TGTGCCAGCCAGGTTTATGGGACAGGGCCAAACGAGCAGTACTTC	CASQVYGTGPNEQYF
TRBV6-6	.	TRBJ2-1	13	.	TGTGCCAGCAGCCCCGGGTGGGGCGGTGAGCAGTTCTTC	CASSPGWGGEQFF
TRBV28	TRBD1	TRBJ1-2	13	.	TGTGCCAGCACCTTGGGGACAGACTATGGCTACACCTTC	CASTLGTDYGYTF
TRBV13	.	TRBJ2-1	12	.	TGTGCCAGCAGCTCCGTAGCCAATGAGCAGTTCTTC	CASSSVANEQFF
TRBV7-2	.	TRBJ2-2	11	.	TGTGCCAGCAGCCCCCCGGCGGAGCTGTTTTTT	CASSPPAELFF
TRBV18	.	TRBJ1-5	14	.	TGTGCCAGCTCACCACTTCCAGGGGCTCAGCCCCAGCATTTT	CASSPLPGAQPQHF
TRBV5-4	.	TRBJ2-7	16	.	TGTGCCAGCAGCTTGGATGGAGGTCCCGCAGGGTACGAGCAGTACTTC	CASSLDGGPAGYEQYF
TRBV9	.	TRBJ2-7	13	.	TGTGCCAGCAGCGTCGAGGAGGGCTTGGAGCAGTACTTC	CASSVEEGLEQYF
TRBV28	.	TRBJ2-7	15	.	TGTGCCAGCAGCCTAGGTTGGGGACGCTCCTACGAGCAGTACTTC	CASSLGWGRSYEQYF
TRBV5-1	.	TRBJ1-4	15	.	TGCGCCAGCAGCCCGGGGTCTGCAACTAATGAAAAACTGTTTTTT	CASSPGSATNEKLFF
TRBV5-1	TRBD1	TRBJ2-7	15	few	TGCGCCAGCAGCAGGGACAGGCCCCTCTCCTACGAGCAGTACTTC	CASSRDRPLSYEQYF